This entry is about one T cell receptor beta chain. Its target is not known. Here immunoSEQ multiplex PCR was the method, and the copy in TCRdb shows in-frame clones only, minus some. The sample records about 8,000 clones, 82% being singletons. This entry is derived from a study of T cells after posttransplantation cyclophosphamide. Findings and limits, study-wide: Later blood repertoires were often dominated by clones from the donor CD8+ memory compartment. Skin or GI-infiltrating T cells shared few TRB sequences with blood. After PTCy, TRB diversity resembled that of CNI/methotrexate controls.

The germline CDR1 and CDR2 sequences are SGHDN and FVKESK. Trimming took 4 bases from V and 2 from J, leaving 20 bases between them. This CDR3 region has 17 residues. A marrow graft followed busulfan-fludarabine conditioning, with cyclophosphamide on days +3 and +4. Here the sequenced sample was CD4+ T cells sorted from blood, taken 1,000 to 1,200 days after allogeneic stem cell transplant with posttransplant cyclophosphamide. The receptor was derived from a female patient aged 40 to 50 who received an allogeneic stem cell transplant from a related donor, was CMV-positive, and had no GVHD. Some T cells here may be from the graft donor. This chain links TRBV14 with TRBJ2-5, with a weak D call TRBD2 (5 bases). Here the CDR3 reads CASSRPTGFRNQETQYF. The CDR3 DNA reads as TGTGCCAGCAGCCGACCTACGGGGTTTCGAAATCAAGAGACCCAGTACTTC.